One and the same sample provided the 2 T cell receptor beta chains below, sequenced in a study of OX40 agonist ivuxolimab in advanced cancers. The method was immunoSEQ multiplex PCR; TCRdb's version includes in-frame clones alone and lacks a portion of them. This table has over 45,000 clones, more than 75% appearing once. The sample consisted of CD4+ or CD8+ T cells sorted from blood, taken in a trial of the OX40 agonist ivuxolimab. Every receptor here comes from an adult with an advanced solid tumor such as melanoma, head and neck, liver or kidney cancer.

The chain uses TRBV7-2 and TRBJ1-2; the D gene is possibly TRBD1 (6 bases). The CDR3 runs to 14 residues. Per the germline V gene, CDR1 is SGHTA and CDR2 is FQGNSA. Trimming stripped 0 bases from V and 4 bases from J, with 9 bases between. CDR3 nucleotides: TGTGCCAGCAGCTTAGCTACAGGGAGCTATGGCTACACCTTC. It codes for CASSLATGSYGYTF.

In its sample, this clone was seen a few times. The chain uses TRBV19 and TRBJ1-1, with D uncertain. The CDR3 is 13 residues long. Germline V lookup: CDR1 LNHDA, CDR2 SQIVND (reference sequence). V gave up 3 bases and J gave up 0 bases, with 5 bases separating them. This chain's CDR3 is CASSIKVNTEAFF. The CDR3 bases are TGTGCCAGTAGTATCAAGGTGAACACTGAAGCTTTCTTT.